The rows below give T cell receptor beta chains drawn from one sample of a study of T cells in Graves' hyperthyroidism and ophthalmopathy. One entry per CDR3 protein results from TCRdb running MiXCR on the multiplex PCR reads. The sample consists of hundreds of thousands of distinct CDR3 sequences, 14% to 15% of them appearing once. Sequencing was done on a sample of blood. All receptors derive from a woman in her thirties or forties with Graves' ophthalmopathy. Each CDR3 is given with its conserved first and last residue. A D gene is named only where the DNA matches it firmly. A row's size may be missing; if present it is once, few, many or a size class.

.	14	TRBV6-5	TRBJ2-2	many	CASQADGGTGELFF	TGTGCCAGCCAAGCGGATGGGGGGACCGGGGAGCTGTTTTTT
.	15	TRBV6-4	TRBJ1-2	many	CASSDFSGTPEDYTF	TGTGCCAGCAGTGACTTTTCCGGGACCCCGGAGGACTACACCTTC
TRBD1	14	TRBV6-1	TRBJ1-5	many	CASSDRDSNQPQHF	TGCGCCAGCAGCGACAGGGATAGCAATCAGCCCCAGCATTTT
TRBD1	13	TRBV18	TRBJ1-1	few	CASSPRDSAEAFF	TGTGCCAGCTCACCCAGGGACAGCGCCGAAGCTTTCTTT
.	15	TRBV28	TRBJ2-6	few	CASSYIESRANVLTF	TGTGCCAGCAGTTATATTGAGAGTCGGGCCAACGTCCTGACTTTC
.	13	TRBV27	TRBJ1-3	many	CASSLTSGNTIYF	TGTGCCAGCAGTTTAACCTCGGGAAACACCATATATTTT
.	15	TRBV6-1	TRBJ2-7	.	CASRTTGTNSYEQYF	TGTGCCAGCAGAACAACAGGAACAAACTCCTACGAGCAGTACTTC
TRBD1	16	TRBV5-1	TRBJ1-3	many	CASSGGQGNSGNTIYF	TGCGCCAGCAGCGGGGGACAGGGGAACTCTGGAAACACCATATATTTT
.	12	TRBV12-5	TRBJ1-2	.	CASGLVARGSTF	.
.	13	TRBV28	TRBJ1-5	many	CASEGRKNQPQHF	TGTGCCAGCGAGGGACGGAAGAATCAGCCCCAGCATTTT
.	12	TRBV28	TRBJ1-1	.	CASSLSDLEAFF	TGTGCCAGCAGTTTAAGTGACCTTGAAGCTTTCTTT
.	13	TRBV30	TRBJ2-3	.	CAWSVESTDTQYF	TGTGCCTGGAGTGTGGAGAGCACAGATACGCAGTATTTT
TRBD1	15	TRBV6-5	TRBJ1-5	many	CASSSTGNSNQPQHF	TGTGCCAGCAGTTCGACAGGGAATAGCAATCAGCCCCAGCATTTT
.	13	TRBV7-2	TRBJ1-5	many	CASSPDSNQPQHF	TGTGCCAGCAGCCCCGATAGCAATCAGCCCCAGCATTTT
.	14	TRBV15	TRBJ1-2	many	CATRARQFDYGYTF	TGTGCCACCAGAGCAAGACAGTTCGACTATGGCTACACCTTC
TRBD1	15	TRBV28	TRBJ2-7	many	CASRVGTGGTYEQYF	TGTGCCAGCAGAGTCGGGACAGGAGGAACCTACGAGCAGTACTTC
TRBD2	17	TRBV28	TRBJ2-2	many	CASSLGLADMNTGELFF	TGTGCCAGCAGTTTAGGGCTAGCGGATATGAACACCGGGGAGCTGTTTTTT
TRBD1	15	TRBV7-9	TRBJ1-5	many	CASSTGTGNDQPQHF	TGTGCCAGCAGCACCGGGACAGGGAACGATCAGCCCCAGCATTTT
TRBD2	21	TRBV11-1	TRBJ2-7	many	CASSLAEGLTSGSRSSYEQYF	TGTGCCAGCAGCTTAGCTGAGGGCTTAACTAGCGGGAGTAGGAGTTCCTACGAGCAGTACTTC
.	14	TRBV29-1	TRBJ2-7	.	CSVEVLAEDSEQYF	TGCAGCGTTGAGGTCCTAGCGGAGGACAGCGAGCAGTACTTC
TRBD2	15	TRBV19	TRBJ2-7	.	CASSMAGGRAYEQYF	TGTGCCAGTAGTATGGCGGGCGGGAGGGCCTACGAGCAGTACTTC
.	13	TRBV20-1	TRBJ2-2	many	CSAPAANTGELFF	TGCAGTGCGCCAGCGGCCAACACCGGGGAGCTGTTTTTT
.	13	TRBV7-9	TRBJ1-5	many	CAVSSYSNQPQHF	TGTGCAGTGTCCTCTTATAGCAATCAGCCCCAGCATTTT
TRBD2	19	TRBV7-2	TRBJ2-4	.	CASSLAGLAGDGAKNIQYF	TGTGCCAGCAGCCTAGCAGGGCTAGCGGGTGACGGAGCCAAAAACATTCAGTACTTC
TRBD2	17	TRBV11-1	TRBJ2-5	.	CASSDHRGTREGETQYF	TGTGCCAGCAGCGACCACCGGGGGACCAGGGAGGGGGAGACCCAGTACTTC
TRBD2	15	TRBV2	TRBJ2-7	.	CVGAGLLREGSEQYF	TGTGTCGGGGCAGGGCTCTTGAGGGAGGGAAGCGAGCAGTACTTC
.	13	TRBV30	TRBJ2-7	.	CAWSYRSSYEQYF	TGTGCCTGGAGTTACAGAAGCTCCTACGAGCAGTACTTC
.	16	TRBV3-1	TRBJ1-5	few	CASSQGQGGLGQPQHF	TGTGCCAGCAGCCAAGGGCAGGGTGGACTTGGCCAGCCCCAGCATTTT
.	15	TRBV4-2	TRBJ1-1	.	CASSQDLEEGAEAFF	TGTGCCAGCAGCCAAGATTTAGAGGAGGGGGCTGAAGCTTTCTTT
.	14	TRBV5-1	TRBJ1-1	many	CASSTSGVDTEAFF	TGCGCCAGCAGCACCTCGGGGGTGGACACTGAAGCTTTCTTT
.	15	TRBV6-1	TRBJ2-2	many	CASSVDRYITGELFF	TGTGCCAGCAGTGTGGACCGCTATATCACCGGGGAGCTGTTTTTT
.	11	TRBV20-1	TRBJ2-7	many	CSAMRTYEQYF	TGCAGTGCTATGCGAACCTACGAGCAGTACTTC
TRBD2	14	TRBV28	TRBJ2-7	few	CASSGLALTYEQYF	TGTGCCAGCAGCGGACTAGCGCTCACCTACGAGCAGTACTTC
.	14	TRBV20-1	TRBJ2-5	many	CSASMPGQQETQYF	TGCAGTGCTAGCATGCCGGGACAACAAGAGACCCAGTACTTC
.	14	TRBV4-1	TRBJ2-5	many	CASSQEVRGETQYF	TGCGCCAGCAGCCAAGAAGTCAGGGGCGAGACCCAGTACTTC
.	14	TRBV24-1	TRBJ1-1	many	CATRGERGDTEAFF	TGTGCCACCAGGGGGGAAAGGGGAGACACTGAAGCTTTCTTT
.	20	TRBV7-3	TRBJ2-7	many	CASSLIGSGLRYSNYSEQYF	TGTGCCAGCAGCTTAATAGGTTCAGGACTTCGTTATTCGAACTACTCCGAGCAGTACTTC
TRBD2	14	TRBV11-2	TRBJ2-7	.	CASSSTSGIYEQYF	TGTGCCAGCAGCTCGACTAGCGGGATCTACGAGCAGTACTTC
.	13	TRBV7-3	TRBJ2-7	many	CASSLTFGNEQYF	TGTGCCAGCAGCTTAACGTTTGGGAACGAGCAGTACTTC
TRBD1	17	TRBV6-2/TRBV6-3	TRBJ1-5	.	CASSYAGDSGRRQPQHF	TGTGCCAGCAGTTACGCCGGGGACAGCGGACGAAGGCAGCCCCAGCATTTT
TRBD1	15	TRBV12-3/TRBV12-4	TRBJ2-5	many	CASSYGGQGGETQYF	TGTGCCAGCAGTTACGGTGGACAGGGAGGAGAGACCCAGTACTTC
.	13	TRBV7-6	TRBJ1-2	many	CASSLRQLDGYTF	TGTGCCAGCAGCTTAAGGCAGTTGGATGGCTACACCTTC
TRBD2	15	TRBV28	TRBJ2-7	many	CASSFALAGSYEQYF	TGTGCCAGCAGTTTTGCCCTAGCGGGATCCTACGAGCAGTACTTC
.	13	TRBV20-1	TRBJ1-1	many	CSAYRGHNIEAFF	TGCAGTGCTTATAGGGGACACAACATTGAAGCTTTCTTT
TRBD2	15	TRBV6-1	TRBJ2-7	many	CASRPPGLSYYEQYF	TGTGCCAGCAGGCCTCCGGGACTAAGTTACTACGAGCAGTACTTC
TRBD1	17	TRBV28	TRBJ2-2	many	CASSLTIGTGGTGELFF	TGTGCCAGCAGCCTCACCATCGGGACAGGGGGTACCGGGGAGCTGTTTTTT
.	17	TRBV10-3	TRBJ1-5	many	CAISDPLAPGGNQPQHF	TGTGCCATCAGTGACCCCCTGGCCCCCGGGGGCAATCAGCCCCAGCATTTT
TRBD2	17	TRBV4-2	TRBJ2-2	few	CASSQESSGVNTGELFF	TGTGCCAGCAGCCAAGAATCCAGCGGGGTGAACACCGGGGAGCTGTTTTTT
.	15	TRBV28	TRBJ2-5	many	CASSGSSVNQETQYF	TGTGCCAGCAGTGGATCCTCAGTGAACCAAGAGACCCAGTACTTC
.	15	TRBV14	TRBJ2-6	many	CASSPSSSGANVLTF	TGTGCCAGCAGCCCCAGCAGCTCTGGGGCCAACGTCCTGACTTTC
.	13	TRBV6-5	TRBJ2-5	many	CASSYSALETQYF	TGTGCCAGCAGTTACTCGGCCCTGGAGACCCAGTACTTC
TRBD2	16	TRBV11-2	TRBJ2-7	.	CASSGRDSGSTHEQYF	TGTGCCAGCAGCGGAAGGGATAGCGGGAGTACCCACGAGCAGTACTTC
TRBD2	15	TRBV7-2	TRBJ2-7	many	CASSTSGLANYEQYF	TGTGCCAGCAGCACCTCGGGACTAGCAAACTACGAGCAGTACTTC